The rows below give T cell receptor beta chains drawn from one sample of a study of control samples from healthy donors and cancer patients. Profiled with immunoSEQ multiplex PCR; TCRdb holds only in-frame clones, not every one. The sample has roughly 100,000 clones, 92% seen once; the top ten hold roughly 2.5%. The sample was blood. Receptors originate from a woman aged 18-29 years in good health. CDR3s include the opening cysteine and the closing phenylalanine or tryptophan. Each record gives: V gene, clone size, CDR3 protein. Rows may omit the clone size; those that give it use once, few, many or a size class.

v_call: TRBV25-1; clone_size: -; cdr3_aa: CASSDPRGGAGDNEQFF
v_call: TRBV19; clone_size: -; cdr3_aa: CASSIATGRPGELFF
v_call: TRBV19; clone_size: -; cdr3_aa: CASSKWTGNQPQHF
v_call: TRBV29-1; clone_size: -; cdr3_aa: CSVEVSGNTEAFF
v_call: TRBV30; clone_size: -; cdr3_aa: CASAEGLVDTQYF
v_call: TRBV5-1; clone_size: once; cdr3_aa: CASSLIVAGVGVSYNEQFF
v_call: TRBV6-2/TRBV6-3; clone_size: once; cdr3_aa: CASSDRGRGAFF
v_call: TRBV2; clone_size: -; cdr3_aa: CASSAASQPQHF
v_call: TRBV11-3; clone_size: -; cdr3_aa: CASSLTGGGQFF
v_call: TRBV7-6; clone_size: -; cdr3_aa: CASSLSGTGLNTEAFF
v_call: TRBV7-8; clone_size: once; cdr3_aa: CASSVTRFRVERETQYF
v_call: TRBV5-6; clone_size: -; cdr3_aa: CASSPPATNEKLFF
v_call: TRBV5-8; clone_size: -; cdr3_aa: CASSPRSAANEQFF
v_call: TRBV25-1; clone_size: -; cdr3_aa: CASSEYRVGNTEAFF
v_call: TRBV19; clone_size: -; cdr3_aa: CASSPGGAGGDTQYF
v_call: TRBV7-8; clone_size: -; cdr3_aa: CASSLVAAGTDTQYF
v_call: TRBV19; clone_size: -; cdr3_aa: CASSLTAGDTGELFF
v_call: TRBV24-1; clone_size: -; cdr3_aa: CATSDPGQVGGYTF
v_call: TRBV11-2; clone_size: -; cdr3_aa: CASSRGQGPYEQYF
v_call: TRBV30; clone_size: -; cdr3_aa: CAWSGRVQTPGLPPYF
v_call: TRBV29-1; clone_size: -; cdr3_aa: CSAQQGRVEKLFF
v_call: TRBV11-2; clone_size: -; cdr3_aa: CASSFEVSGNTIYF
v_call: TRBV12-3/TRBV12-4; clone_size: -; cdr3_aa: CASNGAPEGEAFF
v_call: TRBV7-9; clone_size: -; cdr3_aa: CASRLTGQLAYNEQFF
v_call: TRBV28; clone_size: -; cdr3_aa: CASSLFRGGPGSAEKLFF
v_call: TRBV11-1; clone_size: -; cdr3_aa: CASSLARGRGNTEAFF
v_call: TRBV19; clone_size: once; cdr3_aa: CASSRGTTPHSNQPQHF
v_call: TRBV20-1; clone_size: few; cdr3_aa: CSASVRPEAFF
v_call: TRBV27; clone_size: -; cdr3_aa: CARRFTGGKMTDQETQYF
v_call: TRBV12-3/TRBV12-4; clone_size: -; cdr3_aa: CASKTGQEETQYF
v_call: TRBV10-3; clone_size: -; cdr3_aa: CAISDEGVGSPLHF
v_call: TRBV29-1; clone_size: once; cdr3_aa: CSVCRSRIYNEQFF
v_call: TRBV19; clone_size: -; cdr3_aa: CASHGGLDEQFF
v_call: TRBV5-4; clone_size: -; cdr3_aa: CASSLGLGETQYF
v_call: TRBV20-1; clone_size: -; cdr3_aa: CSASLRRTRHEQYF
v_call: TRBV7-9; clone_size: -; cdr3_aa: CASSLSGWYGYTF
v_call: TRBV5-6; clone_size: -; cdr3_aa: CASSLYNEQFF
v_call: TRBV27; clone_size: -; cdr3_aa: CASSRMGYEKLFF
v_call: TRBV5-1; clone_size: -; cdr3_aa: CASSSATTTGELFF
v_call: TRBV28; clone_size: -; cdr3_aa: CASSLAGSDYGYTF
v_call: TRBV5-1; clone_size: -; cdr3_aa: CASSLGRGSNYGYTF
v_call: TRBV29-1; clone_size: -; cdr3_aa: CSVESGFSGNTIYF
v_call: TRBV24-1; clone_size: -; cdr3_aa: CATSDLLRAGTDTQYF
v_call: TRBV30; clone_size: -; cdr3_aa: CAWSTGPPYEQYF
v_call: TRBV10-3; clone_size: few; cdr3_aa: CAISELGQGFSYEQYF
v_call: TRBV25-1; clone_size: -; cdr3_aa: CASSELGSLSGYTF
v_call: TRBV5-1; clone_size: -; cdr3_aa: CASSLVGNRVGNRETQYF